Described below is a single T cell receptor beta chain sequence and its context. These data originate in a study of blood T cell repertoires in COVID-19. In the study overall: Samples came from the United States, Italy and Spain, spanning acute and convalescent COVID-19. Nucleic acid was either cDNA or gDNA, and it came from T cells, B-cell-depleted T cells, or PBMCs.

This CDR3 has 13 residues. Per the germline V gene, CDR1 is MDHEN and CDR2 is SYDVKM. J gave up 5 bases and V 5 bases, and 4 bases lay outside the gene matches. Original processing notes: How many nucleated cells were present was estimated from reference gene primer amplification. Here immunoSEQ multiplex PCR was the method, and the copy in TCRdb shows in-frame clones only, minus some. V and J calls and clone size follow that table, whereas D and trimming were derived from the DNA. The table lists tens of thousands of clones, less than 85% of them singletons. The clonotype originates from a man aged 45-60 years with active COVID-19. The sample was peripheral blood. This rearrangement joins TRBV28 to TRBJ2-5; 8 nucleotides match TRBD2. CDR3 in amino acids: CASSPPGGETQYF. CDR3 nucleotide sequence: TGTGCCAGCAGTCCCCCGGGGGGGGAGACCCAGTACTTC.